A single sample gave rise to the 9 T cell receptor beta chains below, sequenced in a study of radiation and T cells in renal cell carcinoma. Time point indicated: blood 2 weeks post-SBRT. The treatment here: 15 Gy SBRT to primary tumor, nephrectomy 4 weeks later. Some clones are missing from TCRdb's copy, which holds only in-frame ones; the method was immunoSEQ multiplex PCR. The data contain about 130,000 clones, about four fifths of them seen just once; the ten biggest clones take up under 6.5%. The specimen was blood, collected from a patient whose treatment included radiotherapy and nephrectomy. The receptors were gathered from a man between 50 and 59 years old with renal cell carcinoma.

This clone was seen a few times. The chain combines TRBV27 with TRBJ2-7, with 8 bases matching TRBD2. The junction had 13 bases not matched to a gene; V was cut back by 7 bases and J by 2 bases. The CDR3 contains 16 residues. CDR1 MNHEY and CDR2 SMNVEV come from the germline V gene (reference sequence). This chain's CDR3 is CASTPLGRGGAYEQYF. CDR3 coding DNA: TGTGCCAGCACCCCCCTCGGCCGGGGGGGCGCCTACGAGCAGTACTTC.

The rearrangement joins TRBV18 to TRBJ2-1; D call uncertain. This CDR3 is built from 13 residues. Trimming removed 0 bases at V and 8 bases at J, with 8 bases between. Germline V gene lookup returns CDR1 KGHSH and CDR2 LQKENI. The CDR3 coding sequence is TGTGCCAGCTCACCACCTCAGAGCCATGAGCAGTTCTTC. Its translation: CASSPPQSHEQFF.

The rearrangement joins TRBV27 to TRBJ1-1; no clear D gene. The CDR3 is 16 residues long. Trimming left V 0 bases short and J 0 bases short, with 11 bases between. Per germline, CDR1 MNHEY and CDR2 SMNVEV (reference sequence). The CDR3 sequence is CASSLSLISVNTEAFF. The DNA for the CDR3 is TGTGCCAGCAGTTTATCTTTGATCTCAGTGAACACTGAAGCTTTCTTT.

Written as DNA, the CDR3 is TGTGCCAGCAGTTTGGCCGGGACAGGGAGTGAGCAGTTCTTC. Translation gives CASSLAGTGSEQFF. V is TRBV27 and J is TRBJ2-1; TRBD1 matches 9 bases. The CDR3 is made up of 14 amino acids. V shed 3 bases and J 9 bases; nucleotides not matched to a gene: 6. Germline loops: CDR1 MNHEY, CDR2 SMNVEV (reference sequence).

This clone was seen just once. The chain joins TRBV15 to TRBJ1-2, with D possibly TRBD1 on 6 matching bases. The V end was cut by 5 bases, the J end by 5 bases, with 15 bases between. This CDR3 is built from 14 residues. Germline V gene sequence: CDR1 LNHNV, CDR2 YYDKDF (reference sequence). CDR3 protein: CATSPQGPRYGYTF. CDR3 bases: TGTGCCACCAGCCCACAGGGTCCGCGTTATGGCTACACCTTC.

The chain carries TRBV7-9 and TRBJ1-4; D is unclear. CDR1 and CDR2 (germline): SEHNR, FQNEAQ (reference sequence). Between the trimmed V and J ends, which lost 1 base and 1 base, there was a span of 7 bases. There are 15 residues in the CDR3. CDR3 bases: TGTGCCAGCAGCTTAGTTTGGGGAACTAATGAAAAACTGTTTTTT. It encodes CASSLVWGTNEKLFF.

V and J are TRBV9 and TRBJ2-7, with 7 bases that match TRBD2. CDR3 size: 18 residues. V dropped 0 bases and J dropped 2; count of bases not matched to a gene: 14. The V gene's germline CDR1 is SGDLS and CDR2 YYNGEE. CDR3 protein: CASSVAPVSGGLTYEQYF. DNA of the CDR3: TGTGCCAGCAGCGTAGCCCCAGTCTCGGGGGGATTAACCTACGAGCAGTACTTC.

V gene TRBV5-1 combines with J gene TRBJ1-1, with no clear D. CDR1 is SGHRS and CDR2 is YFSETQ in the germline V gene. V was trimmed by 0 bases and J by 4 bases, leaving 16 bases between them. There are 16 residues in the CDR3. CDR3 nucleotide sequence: TGCGCCAGCAGCTTGGGTCCGGGAGCCGTGGGCACTGAAGCTTTCTTT. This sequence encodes CASSLGPGAVGTEAFF. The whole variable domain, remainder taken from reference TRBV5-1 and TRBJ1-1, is KAGVTQTPRYLIKTRGQQVTLSCSPISGHRSVSWYQQTPGQGLQFLFEYFSETQRNKGNFPGRFSGRQFSNSRSEMNVSTLELGDSALYLCASSLGPGAVGTEAFFGQGTRLTVV.

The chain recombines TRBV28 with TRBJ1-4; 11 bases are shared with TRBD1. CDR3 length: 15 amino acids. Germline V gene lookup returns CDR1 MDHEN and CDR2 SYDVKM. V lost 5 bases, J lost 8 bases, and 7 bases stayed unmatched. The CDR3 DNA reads TGTGCCAGCAGTACCCCCGGGACAGGGGGGGAAAAACTGTTTTTT. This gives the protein CASSTPGTGGEKLFF.